The 3 T cell receptor beta chains in this list originate from one sample, sequenced in a study of cytomegalovirus exposure and HLA in healthy donors. Amplification used 60 Vbeta primers and 13 Jbeta primers. The assay was immunoSEQ multiplex PCR, and TCRdb's table has in-frame clones only and misses some. This sample has roughly 48,000 clones; over 60% occur once, and the top ten carry approximately 3.5%. The material sequenced was PBMCs. The origin of the receptors is a woman aged 25 to 39 in good health and CMV-seronegative.

The chain links TRBV30 to TRBJ2-2, with 7 bases fitting TRBD1. J was trimmed by 5 bases and V by 5 bases; bases with no gene match: 5. The CDR3 covers 13 residues. Per the germline V gene, CDR1 is GTSNPN and CDR2 is SVGIG (reference sequence). CDR3 in amino acids: CAWGGQATGELFF. CDR3 nucleotides: TGTGCCTGGGGAGGACAGGCAACCGGGGAGCTGTTTTTT.

This chain joins TRBV9 and TRBJ1-5; D call uncertain. Trimming removed 3 bases from V and 3 bases from J, with 13 bases in between. Germline assignment: CDR1 SGDLS and CDR2 YYNGEE. This CDR3 has 15 amino acids. CDR3 region: CASSAGGSNNQPQHF. The CDR3 DNA reads TGTGCCAGCAGCGCAGGAGGGAGTAACAATCAGCCCCAGCATTTT. The whole variable domain, remainder taken from reference TRBV9 and TRBJ1-5, is DSGVTQTPKHLITATGQRVTLRCSPRSGDLSVYWYQQSLDQGLQFLIQYYNGEERAKGNILERFSAQQFPDLHSELNLSSLELGDSALYFCASSAGGSNNQPQHFGDGTRLSIL.

The chain couples TRBV6-6 to TRBJ1-2, with 7 bases identical to TRBD1. Germline CDR1 and CDR2: MNHNY and SVGAGI (reference sequence). This CDR3 comprises 13 residues. J lost 2 bases, V lost 8 bases, and 5 bases had no gene match. CDR3 DNA sequence: TGTGCCAGCGGCCCGGGACAGAACTATGGCTACACCTTC. It translates to CASGPGQNYGYTF.